Listed here are 18 T cell receptor beta chains from one sample, sequenced in a study of cytomegalovirus exposure and HLA in healthy donors. Primers included in the PCR were 60 Vbeta and 13 Jbeta primers. The protocol was immunoSEQ multiplex PCR, while the TCRdb copy is restricted to in-frame clones and leaves out a portion. The sample contains roughly 100,000 clones, about four fifths of which appear only once. The sequencing input was PBMCs. The receptors come from a man in his forties in good health and CMV-seronegative.

This chain uses TRBV15 with TRBJ1-5; possibly TRBD1 for D (6 bases). This CDR3 has 14 residues. Germline V lookup: CDR1 LNHNV, CDR2 YYDKDF (reference sequence). Trimming pared 0 bases from V and 4 bases from J, leaving 7 bases between. The CDR3 nucleotides read TGTGCCACCAGCAGAGATCAGGGGAATCAGCCCCAGCATTTT. Protein product: CATSRDQGNQPQHF. Full variable domain (rest looked up from reference TRBV15 and TRBJ1-5): DAMVIQNPRYQVTQFGKPVTLSCSQTLNHNVMYWYQQKSSQAPKLLFHYYDKDFNNEADTPDNFQSRRPNTSFCFLDIRSPGLGDTAMYLCATSRDQGNQPQHFGDGTRLSIL.

The chain combines TRBV6-5 with TRBJ2-7; the match to TRBD1 covers 9 bases. The length of the CDR3 is 15 residues. Germline assignment: CDR1 MNHEY and CDR2 SVGAGI. The J segment lost 3 bases and the V segment lost 6 bases, leaving 9 bases of the junction unmatched. The CDR3 DNA is TGTGCCAGCAGGAGAGGGGGACAGGGAATCTACGAGCAGTACTTC. It codes for CASRRGGQGIYEQYF.

The V and J genes are TRBV7-9 and TRBJ2-7; TRBD1 is a possible D gene (6 bases). This CDR3 has 12 residues. Germline V CDR1 and CDR2: SEHNR, FQNEAQ (reference sequence). V was cut by 1 base and J by 6 bases, with 7 bases left in between. This chain's CDR3 is CASSLDRVEQYF. The CDR3, as DNA: TGTGCCAGCAGCTTAGACAGGGTCGAGCAGTACTTC.

The chain combines TRBV27 with TRBJ1-6; D is perhaps TRBD1 (5 bases). CDR3 length: 13 residues. Germline CDR1 reads MNHEY; CDR2 reads SMNVEV (reference sequence). V dropped 6 bases and J dropped 10 bases, with 13 bases sitting between them. The CDR3: CASSQTASSPLHF. Written as DNA, the CDR3 is TGTGCCAGCAGCCAGACAGCGAGCTCACCCCTCCACTTT.

V gene TRBV10-1 combines with J gene TRBJ1-1; D gene uncertain. Germline V gives CDR1 WNHNN, CDR2 SYGVQD (reference sequence). The CDR3 loop spans 14 amino acids. V lost 0 bases and J 7 bases, leaving 12 bases between the germline ends. The CDR3 coding sequence is TGCGCCAGCAGTGAGTCGACTGAAACCGGTGAAGCTTTCTTT. Translating gives CASSESTETGEAFF.

V gene TRBV11-2 combines with J gene TRBJ2-7, with TRBD1 matching 11 bases. CDR3 length: 14 residues. Germline CDR1 and CDR2: SGHAT and FQNNGV. J gave up 4 bases and V 7 bases, and 6 bases lay outside the gene matches. The CDR3 loop reads CASKPGQGVYEQYF. The CDR3 DNA sequence: TGTGCCAGCAAACCGGGACAGGGGGTTTACGAGCAGTACTTC.

The chain joins TRBV6-5 to TRBJ2-3; unclear D gene. The CDR3 is 15 amino acids. Trimming took off 1 base at V and 2 bases at J, with 10 bases between the two ends. Germline V gene sequence: CDR1 MNHEY, CDR2 SVGAGI. The CDR3 nucleotides are TGTGCCAGCAGTTACTTTGCGTCCCCCACAGATACGCAGTATTTT. Translation: CASSYFASPTDTQYF.

The rearrangement links TRBV6-1 to TRBJ2-1, with D possibly TRBD2 on 5 matching bases. Trimming stripped 10 bases from V and 0 bases from J, with 13 bases between. This CDR3 has 14 amino acids. The germline V gene encodes CDR1 MNHNS and CDR2 SASEGT. The CDR3 bases are TGTGCCACCAGCGGACGGGGCTCCTACAATGAGCAGTTCTTC. Amino acid sequence: CATSGRGSYNEQFF.

This chain connects TRBV28 to TRBJ1-2; weak D call: TRBD1 (6 bases). Germline CDR1 MDHEN, CDR2 SYDVKM. The CDR3 has 16 residues. V lost 6 bases to trimming and J lost 4 bases, with 21 bases between them. CDR3 sequence reads: CASSTGGGRGFYGYTF. CDR3 coding DNA: TGTGCCAGCAGCACGGGCGGGGGGAGGGGGTTCTATGGCTACACCTTC.

The chain combines TRBV9 with TRBJ1-2; possibly TRBD1 for D (6 bases). Germline lookup yields CDR1 SGDLS and CDR2 YYNGEE. The CDR3 is 14 residues long. Deletions cut 0 bases from V and 6 bases from J, with 12 bases between. The CDR3 DNA sequence: TGTGCCAGCAGCGTAGAAGGCAGGGGAGATGGCTACACCTTC. Its protein product is CASSVEGRGDGYTF.

The rearrangement uses TRBV29-1 and TRBJ2-2; 8 bases agree with TRBD2. With 0 bases clipped from V and 5 bases from J, the junction kept 20 bases outside the gene matches. Germline assignment: CDR1 SQVTM and CDR2 ANQGSEA. The CDR3 is 20 amino acids. CDR3 bases: TGCAGCGTTGAAGAACTTAATTCGGGAGGGCCGTTGGGAGCGACCGGGGAGCTGTTTTTT. Its protein is CSVEELNSGGPLGATGELFF.

The chain couples TRBV6-1 to TRBJ2-1; 11 bases agree with TRBD2. CDR1 and CDR2 (germline): MNHNS, SASEGT. V was pared by 10 bases and J by 4 bases, with 6 bases of the junction left unmatched. The CDR3 spans 14 residues. Written as DNA, the CDR3 is TGTGCCACCGAGGGACTAGCGGAATACAATGAGCAGTTCTTC. Protein product: CATEGLAEYNEQFF.

CDR3 in DNA: TGTGCCGGCATAAGGGGTACCGGGGAGCTGTTTTTT. Protein: CAGIRGTGELFF. V is TRBV7-9 and J is TRBJ2-2; possibly TRBD1 for D (5 bases). Germline lookup yields CDR1 SEHNR and CDR2 FQNEAQ (reference sequence). This CDR3 has 12 amino acids. Trimming pared 11 bases from V and 5 bases from J, leaving 12 bases between.

V is TRBV27 and J is TRBJ2-1; D gene ambiguous. Germline V gene lookup returns CDR1 MNHEY and CDR2 SMNVEV (reference sequence). V dropped 0 bases and J dropped 0 bases, with 6 bases sitting between them. The CDR3 spans 15 residues. The CDR3 DNA reads as TGTGCCAGCAGTTTATCCTCCTTCTCCTACAATGAGCAGTTCTTC. Translating gives CASSLSSFSYNEQFF.

The genes are TRBV25-1 and TRBJ2-6; possibly TRBD1 for D (6 bases). Germline-derived CDR1 and CDR2 are MGHDK and SYGVNS. Between the trimmed V and J ends, which lost 6 bases and 2 bases, there was a span of 11 bases. The CDR3 covers 15 residues. DNA for the CDR3: TGTGCCAGCAGCGTAAGGGGGACTGGGGCCAACGTCCTGACTTTC. Translating it yields CASSVRGTGANVLTF.

The chain recombines TRBV5-1 with TRBJ1-1; perhaps TRBD1 as D (6 bases). The CDR3 has 16 amino acids. The ends were cut back, 2 bases at V and 1 base at J, with 15 bases in the middle. Germline V gene data show CDR1 as SGHRS and CDR2 as YFSETQ. CDR3 sequence (DNA): TGCGCCAGCAGCTTTGGGGACACCCGACCGAACACTGAAGCTTTCTTT. Translation: CASSFGDTRPNTEAFF.

The chain combines TRBV7-6 with TRBJ2-1, with D maybe TRBD2 (7 bases). The CDR3 runs 14 residues. The V end lost 0 bases, the J end lost 8 bases, and 11 bases lay between the germline ends. Germline V gene lookup returns CDR1 SGHVS and CDR2 FNYEAQ. CDR3 loop: CASSLAGGLDEQFF. The CDR3, as DNA: TGTGCCAGCAGCTTAGCGGGGGGGCTGGATGAGCAGTTCTTC.

This chain joins TRBV29-1 and TRBJ1-1; perhaps TRBD1 as D (5 bases). The CDR3 is made up of 14 amino acids. Germline CDR1 SQVTM, CDR2 ANQGSEA. With 0 bases removed from V and 6 bases from J, the gap between germline ends came to 14 bases. The DNA for the CDR3 is TGCAGCGTTGAAGATTTTTCGGGGGGAGCTGAAGCTTTCTTT. Its protein is CSVEDFSGGAEAFF.